One T cell receptor (beta chain) is described in this entry. Its cognate antigen is unknown. This sample was included in a study of T cells in Graves' hyperthyroidism and ophthalmopathy. Study-wide results and caveats: Separating ophthalmopathy from stable hyperthyroidism was achieved by a 13 V-J model.

The CDR3 regions of TCR beta were amplified from RNA transcripts. First-round RT-PCR of the TCR CDR3 relied on the HTBI primer set. TCRdb ran MiXCR on the multiplex PCR reads and lists one entry per CDR3 protein. The top ten clones hold more than 25% of a sample with 270,000 or so distinct CDR3 sequences, less than 30% of them seen once. The length of the CDR3 is 15 residues. V dropped 3 bases and J dropped 1 base, with 13 bases sitting between them. CDR1 and CDR2 (germline): MDHEN, SYDVKM. Extraction of PBMCs used roughly 9.4 ml of fresh peripheral blood. Sequencing was performed on blood. V gene TRBV28 combines with J gene TRBJ2-7; the D gene is possibly TRBD2 (6 bases). This TCR came from a man aged 40-55 years with Graves' hyperthyroidism that later progressed to Graves' ophthalmopathy. The DNA of the CDR3 is TGTGCCAGCAGTTTTTCGGGGGTAGCGTCCTACGAGCAGTACTTC. Amino acid sequence: CASSFSGVASYEQYF.